The source of this TCR beta chain is a study of T cells in Graves' hyperthyroidism and ophthalmopathy. General study results and limits: A model built on 13 V-J features separated ophthalmopathy from stable hyperthyroidism.

Germline-derived CDR1 and CDR2 are LNHDA and SQIVND (reference sequence). The V gene end was trimmed by 9 bases and the J gene end by 0 bases; junction bases not matched to a gene: 16. The CDR3 totals 17 residues. With regard to this clonotype: Its antigen remains unidentified.

RNA transcripts provided the source from which TCR beta CDR3 regions were amplified. Primed by the HTBI set, a first-round RT-PCR was run on the TCR CDR3. Each CDR3 protein is one row after TCRdb ran MiXCR on the multiplex PCR reads. The sample contains 450,000 to 700,000 distinct CDR3 sequences, 35% to 55% of which appear only once. V is TRBV19 and J is TRBJ2-7, with 8 bases identical to TRBD2. Sequenced: peripheral blood or thyroid tissue (not recorded which). The sequence came from an adult woman with Graves' disease, either hyperthyroidism or ophthalmopathy (not recorded which). CDR3 amino acids: CASSLSGSWLSSYEQYF. CDR3 coding DNA: TGTGCCAGCAGTTTAAGCGGGAGCTGGCTGAGCTCCTACGAGCAGTACTTC.